The source of this T cell receptor (beta chain) is a study of blood T cell repertoires in COVID-19 (dated by TCRdb to about 2020). A note on the overall study: Samples from collaborators originated in the United States, Italy and Spain and spanned both the acute and convalescent phases of COVID-19. The repertoires were made available in a free public database intended to serve as a resource for research on the immune response to SARS-CoV-2. The prospective study material was composed of cDNA or gDNA derived from T cells, B-cell-depleted T cells, or PBMCs. The samples were drawn from the first 160 participants of the ongoing ImmuneRACE study and from about 1,200 subjects provided by 6 global collaborators. Subjects who had been exposed to COVID-19, were actively infected with it, or had recovered from it provided the deeply sampled blood TCRbeta repertoires that made up the dataset. Sample metadata almost always included a de-identified subject ID, COVID-19 status, age in years and sex. Where available, HLA class I and class II types were taken from metadata supplied by the sample provider and were not determined by assay-based typing.

Points on this clone: Its antigen is currently not known. Per-base qualities were not stored, and no clone one base away is much larger.

The immunoSEQ Assay, a bias-controlled multiplex PCR, was used to amplify TCRbeta CDR3 regions from genomic DNA. For the original study's pipeline: Nucleated cell counts per sample were estimated from amplification of reference gene primers within the assay. To quantify the absolute abundance of each unique TCRbeta CDR3 rearrangement, sequence reads were collapsed and filtered. For each sample, productive Simpson clonality was calculated by taking the square root of Simpson's diversity index across productive rearrangements. What TCRdb holds here is the immuneACCESS table cut down to in-frame rearrangements. Part of the clones is not present; checked against another copy, under half of the missing clones reflect an unresolved V gene, and the others are unexplained. V and J calls and clone size follow that table, whereas D and trimming were derived from the DNA. The sample records some 350,000 clones, under 95% of which are singletons. Of the sample, 3% to 4% is held by the ten largest clones.

Samples from volunteer blood donors who had recovered from COVID-19 were contributed by a second Seattle source. Each collaborating institution followed its own protocols to collect whole blood in K2EDTA tubes. Collaborator samples were shipped for TCRbeta analysis as frozen whole blood, isolated PBMCs, or DNA extracted from either sample type. The study at large found these results: The quantity of clinical and demographic metadata differed by source and by participant and was supplied without curation.

Unmatched junction bases come to 3, with V trimmed by 0 bases and J by 4 bases. As encoded in the germline V gene, CDR1 is MNHEY while CDR2 is SVGEGT. From its cysteine to its phenylalanine, the CDR3 spans 17 amino acids. Of the read, only the CDR3 DNA is kept; its 51 bases are in frame from base 1. The clonotype originates from a woman younger than 35 who had recovered from COVID-19. Sequenced: peripheral blood. The sequence is built from TRBV6-2 or TRBV6-3 and TRBJ2-3; 14 bases in between match TRBD2. The encoded CDR3 is CASSYSTSGRVADTQYF. The DNA sequence is TGTGCCAGCAGTTACTCGACTAGCGGGAGGGTTGCAGATACGCAGTATTTT.